Described below is a single T cell receptor (beta chain) sequence and its context. Its antigen is unknown. The data are from a study of OX40 agonist ivuxolimab in advanced cancers. Study-level background: In this trial design, patients received ivuxolimab intravenously at 0.01 to 10 mg/kg every 2 weeks. The dose-escalation cohort had hepatocellular carcinoma, melanoma, renal cell or head and neck cancer. Findings and caveats of the study: Both blood CD4+ and CD8+ T cells showed clonal growth by week 6 at 0.1 to 3.0 mg/kg. The investigators did not determine what antigen specificity the expanded peripheral T cells had.

Libraries were prepared by immunoSEQ multiplex PCR; TCRdb keeps only in-frame clonotypes and omits some of them. This table has about 48,000 clones, around 91% appearing once. Deletions cut 0 bases from V and 0 bases from J, with 16 bases between. This CDR3 contains 18 residues. The germline gives CDR1 SGDLS, CDR2 YYNGEE. Source: CD4+ or CD8+ T cells sorted from blood, taken in a trial of the OX40 agonist ivuxolimab. The J gene is TRBJ2-1, the V gene TRBV9, with D possibly being TRBD1 or TRBD2 (5 bases each). The source of this sequence is an adult with an advanced solid tumor such as melanoma, head and neck, liver or kidney cancer. In DNA form, the CDR3 reads TGTGCCAGCAGCGTAGGGGGCCCGGGGCGGCACTCCTACAATGAGCAGTTCTTC. It translates to CASSVGGPGRHSYNEQFF.